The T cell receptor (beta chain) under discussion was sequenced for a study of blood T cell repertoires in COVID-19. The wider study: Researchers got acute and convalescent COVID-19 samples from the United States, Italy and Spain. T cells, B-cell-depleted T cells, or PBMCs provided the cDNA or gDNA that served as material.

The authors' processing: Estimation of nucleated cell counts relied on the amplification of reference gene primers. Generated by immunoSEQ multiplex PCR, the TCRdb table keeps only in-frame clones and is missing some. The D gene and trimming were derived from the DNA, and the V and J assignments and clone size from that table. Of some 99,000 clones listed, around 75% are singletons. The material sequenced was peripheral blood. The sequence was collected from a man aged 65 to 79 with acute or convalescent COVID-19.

The CDR3 DNA follows: TGTGCCAGTAGTCCCGGGACAGGGCTAAGCATGAACACTGAAGCTTTCTTT. The encoded protein is CASSPGTGLSMNTEAFF. The rearrangement uses TRBV19 and TRBJ1-1; TRBD1 matches 9 bases. Per germline, CDR1 LNHDA and CDR2 SQIVND (reference sequence). With 5 bases clipped from V and 0 bases from J, the junction kept 10 bases outside the gene matches. The CDR3 contains 17 residues.